These T cell receptor beta chains were read from a single sample in a study of blood T cell repertoires in COVID-19. Measured with immunoSEQ multiplex PCR; TCRdb has only the in-frame clones, and not every one. The table includes approximately 290,000 clones, approximately 85% detected once. Sequenced input: peripheral blood. These receptors were obtained from a human donor with COVID-19, enrolled during active disease. The donor label of this sample is uncertain. Both conserved end residues are part of each CDR3. A D gene is named only where the DNA matches it firmly. Not all rows give a size; the values are once, few, many and, for expanded clones, a class.

NA	NA	TRBJ1-1	TRBV28	TGTGCCAGCAGCCTACGGCGGGGGAGCGACACTGAAGCTTTCTTT	CASSLRRGSDTEAFF
TRBD1	NA	TRBJ1-6	TRBV9	TGTGCCAGCAGCCCACGGACAGGGAATAATTCACCCCTCCACTTT	CASSPRTGNNSPLHF
NA	NA	TRBJ1-6	TRBV7-2	TGTGCCAGCAGCTTAAACACCGCATACACTAATTCACCCCTCCACTTT	CASSLNTAYTNSPLHF
NA	few	TRBJ1-5	TRBV28	TGTGCCAGCAGGCCCGGGGGTAGCCAGCCCCAGCATTTT	CASRPGGSQPQHF
NA	NA	TRBJ1-1	TRBV2	TGTGCCAGCATTCCAGGGGCGGACAGTTTTTCTGAAGCTTTCTTT	CASIPGADSFSEAFF
TRBD2	once	TRBJ2-7	TRBV5-4	TGTGCCAGCAGCTCCCTAGCGGGAGGGATCTACGAGCAGTACTTC	CASSSLAGGIYEQYF
TRBD2	NA	TRBJ2-1	TRBV5-4	TGTGCCAGCAGAAGGAGGACTAGCGGGAACAATGAGCAGTTCTTC	CASRRRTSGNNEQFF
TRBD2	NA	TRBJ2-5	TRBV24-1	TGTGCCACCAGCGATAGGGGCCGGGCGGGAGAGGAGGAGACCCAGTACTTC	CATSDRGRAGEEETQYF
TRBD2	NA	TRBJ2-5	TRBV19	TGTGCCAGTAGTATGGGGCTAGCGGAGGGGATGCAAGAGACCCAGTACTTC	CASSMGLAEGMQETQYF
TRBD1	NA	TRBJ2-7	TRBV27	TGTGCCAGCAGTGTTACAGGGGGCGAGCAGTACTTC	CASSVTGGEQYF